This T cell receptor (beta chain) is drawn from a study of CD8 T cells in ankylosing spondylitis. Study findings and constraints: Reportedly, disease-linked clones are significantly enriched in ankylosing spondylitis patients' matched synovial fluid. Peripheral blood samples showed relatively rare disease-linked clones, and these clones were CD8+. What seemed typical of ankylosing spondylitis blood was a TCR beta motif built from about 8 highly homologous variants.

This clonotype was seen repeatedly, ten times or more. Its target is unknown. Quantitative 5'-RACE was performed with molecular barcodes, and it yielded the TCR beta libraries. TCRdb used MiXCR to reprocess the 5' RACE reads, holding one entry per CDR3 protein. The table shows 200,000 to 300,000 distinct CDR3 sequences, with roughly a tenth occurring only once. The CDR3 is made up of 15 amino acids. Trimming pared 7 bases from V and 0 bases from J, leaving 14 bases between. This TCR derives from a male donor with ankylosing spondylitis or in good health (not recorded which). The chain couples TRBV12-3 or TRBV12-4 to TRBJ2-3; maybe TRBD2 (6 bases). The sequenced material came from blood, either unsorted or a sorted T cell fraction (not recorded which). CDR3 sequence: CASIPPGLSTDTQYF. CDR3 in DNA: TGTGCCAGCATTCCTCCGGGACTGAGCACAGATACGCAGTATTTT.